This T cell receptor beta chain emerged from a study of blood T cells in healthy people across ages. The CDR3 consists of 13 residues. The germline CDR1 and CDR2 sequences are MNHEY and SVGEGT. Trimming removed 6 bases from V and 11 bases from J; junction bases left unmatched: 12. The table lists this clonotype with a few counts. At least 7 million PBMCs were isolated per sample. The second PCR ran roughly 7 to 12 cycles with a sample-barcoded 5' primer and J-beta primers. Each cDNA molecule received a tag from a template-switch adaptor that had 12 random nucleotides. Using its own MiXCR run on the 5' RACE reads, TCRdb lists one record per CDR3 protein. The sample contains around 620,000 distinct CDR3 sequences, about 26% of which appear only once.

The genes are TRBV6-2 or TRBV6-3 and TRBJ2-5, with 7 bases identical to TRBD1. The TCR originated in a woman aged 70-85 years in good health. The sequencing sample was made of blood. DNA of the CDR3: TGTGCCAGCAGAAGACAGGGACCTTGGGAGCAGTACTTC. Amino acids: CASRRQGPWEQYF.